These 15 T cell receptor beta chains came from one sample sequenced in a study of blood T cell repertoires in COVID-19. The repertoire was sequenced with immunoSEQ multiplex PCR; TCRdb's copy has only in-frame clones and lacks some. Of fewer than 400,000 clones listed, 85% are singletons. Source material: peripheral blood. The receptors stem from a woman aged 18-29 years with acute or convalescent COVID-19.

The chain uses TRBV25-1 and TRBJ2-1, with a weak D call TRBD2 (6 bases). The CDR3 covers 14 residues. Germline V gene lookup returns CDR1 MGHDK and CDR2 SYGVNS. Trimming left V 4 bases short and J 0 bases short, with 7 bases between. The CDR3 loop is CASSVGGSYNEQFF. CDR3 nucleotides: TGTGCCAGCAGTGTGGGGGGCTCCTACAATGAGCAGTTCTTC. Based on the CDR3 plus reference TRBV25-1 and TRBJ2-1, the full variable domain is EADIYQTPRYLVIGTGKKITLECSQTMGHDKMYWYQQDPGMELHLIHYSYGVNSTEKGDLSSESTVSRIRTEHFPLTLESARPSHTSQYLCASSVGGSYNEQFFGPGTRLTVL.

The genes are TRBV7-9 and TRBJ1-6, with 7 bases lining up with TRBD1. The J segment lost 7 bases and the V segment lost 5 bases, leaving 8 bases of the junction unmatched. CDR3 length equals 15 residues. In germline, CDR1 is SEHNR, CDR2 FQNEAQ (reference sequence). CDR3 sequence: CASSAPGQRNSPLHF. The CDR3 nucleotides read TGTGCCAGCAGCGCTCCGGGACAGAGAAATTCACCCCTCCACTTT.

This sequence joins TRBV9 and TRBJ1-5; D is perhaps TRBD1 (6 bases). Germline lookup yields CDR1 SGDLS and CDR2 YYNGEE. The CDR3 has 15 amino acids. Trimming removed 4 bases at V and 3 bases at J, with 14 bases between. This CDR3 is CASSPTGHNNQPQHF. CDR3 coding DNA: TGTGCCAGCAGCCCGACGGGACACAACAATCAGCCCCAGCATTTT.

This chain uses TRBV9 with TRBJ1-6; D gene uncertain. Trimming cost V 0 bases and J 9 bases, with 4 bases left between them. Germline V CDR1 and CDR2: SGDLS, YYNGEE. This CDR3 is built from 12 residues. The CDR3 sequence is CASSVDSSPLHF. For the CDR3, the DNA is TGTGCCAGCAGCGTAGATAGTTCACCCCTCCACTTT.

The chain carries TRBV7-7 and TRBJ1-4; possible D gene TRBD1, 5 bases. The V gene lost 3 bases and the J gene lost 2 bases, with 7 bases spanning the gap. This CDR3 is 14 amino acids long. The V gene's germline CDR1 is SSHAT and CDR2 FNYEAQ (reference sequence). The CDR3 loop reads CASSFGGTNEKLFF. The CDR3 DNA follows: TGTGCCAGCAGCTTTGGGGGGACTAATGAAAAACTGTTTTTT.

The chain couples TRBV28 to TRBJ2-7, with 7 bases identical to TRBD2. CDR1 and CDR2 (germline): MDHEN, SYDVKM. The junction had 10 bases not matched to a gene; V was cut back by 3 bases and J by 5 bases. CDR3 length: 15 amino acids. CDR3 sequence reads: CASSLGTIRADEQYF. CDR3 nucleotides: TGTGCCAGCAGTTTGGGGACTATTCGGGCTGACGAGCAGTACTTC. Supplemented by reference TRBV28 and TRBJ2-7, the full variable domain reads DVKVTQSSRYLVKRTGEKVFLECVQDMDHENMFWYRQDPGLGLRLIYFSYDVKMKEKGDIPEGYSVSREKKERFSLILESASTNQTSMYLCASSLGTIRADEQYFGPGTRLTVT.

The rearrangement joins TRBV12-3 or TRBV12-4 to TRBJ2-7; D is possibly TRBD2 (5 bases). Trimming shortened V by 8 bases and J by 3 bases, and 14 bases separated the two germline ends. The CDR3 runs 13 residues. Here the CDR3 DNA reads TGTGCCAGCGGAGGCGCAAACGTCTACGAGCAGTACTTC. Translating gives CASGGANVYEQYF.

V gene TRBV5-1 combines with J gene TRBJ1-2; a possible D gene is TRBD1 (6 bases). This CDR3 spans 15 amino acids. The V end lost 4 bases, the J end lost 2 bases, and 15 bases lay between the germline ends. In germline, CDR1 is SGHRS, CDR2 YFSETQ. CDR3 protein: CASSPGQSFNYGYTF. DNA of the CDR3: TGCGCCAGCAGCCCAGGACAGTCATTCAACTATGGCTACACCTTC.

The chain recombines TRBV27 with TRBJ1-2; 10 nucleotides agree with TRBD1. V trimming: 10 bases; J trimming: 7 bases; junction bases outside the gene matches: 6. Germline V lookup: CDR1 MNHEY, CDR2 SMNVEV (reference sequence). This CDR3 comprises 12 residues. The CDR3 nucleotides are TGTGCCACCTCAGGGACAGGGGTTGGCTACACCTTC. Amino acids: CATSGTGVGYTF.

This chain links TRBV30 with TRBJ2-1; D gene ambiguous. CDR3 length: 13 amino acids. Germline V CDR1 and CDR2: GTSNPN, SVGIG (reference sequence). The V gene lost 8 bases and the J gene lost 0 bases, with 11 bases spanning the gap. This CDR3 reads CAGWSSSYNEQFF. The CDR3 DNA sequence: TGTGCCGGTTGGTCCAGCTCCTACAATGAGCAGTTCTTC. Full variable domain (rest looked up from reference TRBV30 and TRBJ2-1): SQTIHQWPATLVQPVGSPLSLECTVEGTSNPNLYWYRQAAGRGLQLLFYSVGIGQISSEVPQNLSASRPQDRQFILSSKKLLLSDSGFYLCAGWSSSYNEQFFGPGTRLTVL.

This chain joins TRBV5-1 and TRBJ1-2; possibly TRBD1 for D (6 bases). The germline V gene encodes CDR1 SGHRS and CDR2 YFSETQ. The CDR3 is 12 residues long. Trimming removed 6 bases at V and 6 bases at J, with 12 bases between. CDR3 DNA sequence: TGCGCCAGCACCCAGGGGATCGATGGCTACACCTTC. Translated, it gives CASTQGIDGYTF.

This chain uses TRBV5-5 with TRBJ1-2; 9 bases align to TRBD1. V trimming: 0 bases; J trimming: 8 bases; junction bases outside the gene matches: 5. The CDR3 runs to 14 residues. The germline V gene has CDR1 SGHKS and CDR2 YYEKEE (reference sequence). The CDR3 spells CASSLGTGDTGYTF. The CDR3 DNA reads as TGTGCCAGCAGCTTGGGGACAGGGGATACGGGCTACACCTTC.

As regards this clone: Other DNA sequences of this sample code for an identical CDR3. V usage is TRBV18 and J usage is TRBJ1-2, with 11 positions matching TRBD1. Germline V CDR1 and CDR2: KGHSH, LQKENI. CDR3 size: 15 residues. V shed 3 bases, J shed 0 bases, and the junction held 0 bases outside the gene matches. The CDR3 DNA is TGTGCCAGCTCACCGGGACAGGGGGCTAACTATGGCTACACCTTC. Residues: CASSPGQGANYGYTF.

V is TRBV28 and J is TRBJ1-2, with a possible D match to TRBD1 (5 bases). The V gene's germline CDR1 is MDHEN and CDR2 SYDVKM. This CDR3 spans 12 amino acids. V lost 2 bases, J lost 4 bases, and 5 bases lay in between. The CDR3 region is CASSLGAYGYTF. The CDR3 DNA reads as TGTGCCAGCAGTTTAGGGGCCTATGGCTACACCTTC.

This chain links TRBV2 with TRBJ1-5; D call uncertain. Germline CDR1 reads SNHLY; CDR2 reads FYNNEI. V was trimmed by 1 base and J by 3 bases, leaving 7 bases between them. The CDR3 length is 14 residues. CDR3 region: CASSEGADNQPQHF. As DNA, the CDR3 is TGTGCCAGCAGTGAAGGGGCAGACAATCAGCCCCAGCATTTT.